The entry that follows covers one TCR beta chain sequence. This entry belongs to a study of PD-L1 blockade in urothelial cancer. Overall study context: Atezolizumab therapy began for patients in about 2014, dosed at 1,200 mg intravenously every 3 weeks. About 85% of the roughly 30 patients were males with bladder-origin urothelial cancer. The study recovered a median of roughly 150,000 T cells per blood sample.

The junction had 7 bases not matched to a gene; V was cut back by 3 bases and J by 4 bases. The CDR3 is 15 residues long. Germline loops: CDR1 SGDLS, CDR2 YYNGEE. Libraries were prepared by immunoSEQ multiplex PCR; TCRdb keeps only in-frame clonotypes and omits some of them. The table has around 53,000 clones, 75% to 90% seen once. Samples spanned pretreatment and treatment, with 1 to 8 time points per patient. The sequenced sample was PBMCs, obtained around atezolizumab (anti-PD-L1) treatment. The TCR originated in a man in his forties with urothelial cancer. The genes are TRBV9 and TRBJ2-7, with 10 positions matching TRBD1. CDR3 protein: CASSGGQGVSYEQYF. The CDR3 DNA reads TGTGCCAGCAGCGGAGGACAGGGGGTTTCATACGAGCAGTACTTC.